This is a list of T cell receptor beta chains from one sample in a study of blood T cell repertoires in COVID-19. Profiling relied on immunoSEQ multiplex PCR, and the TCRdb table lists in-frame clones only, not all of them. The sample holds about 200,000 clones, about 83% seen once. Sequenced material: PBMCs or T cells enriched from blood (not recorded which). The receptors come from a man in his forties or fifties with acute COVID-19. Both conserved end residues are part of each CDR3. D genes are given only for firm matches. Clone size is shown for a subset of rows, as once, few, many or a class of expanded clone.

D	size	V	J	DNA	CDR3
.	few	TRBV9	TRBJ1-6	TGTGCCAGCAGCGTCGGCCCCTTAAACAGGTTAAATAATTCACCCCTCCACTTT	CASSVGPLNRLNNSPLHF
TRBD2	.	TRBV5-1	TRBJ2-7	TGCGCCAGCAGCTTGAAACAGCGGGAGGACTACGAGCAGTACTTC	CASSLKQREDYEQYF
.	.	TRBV9	TRBJ2-1	TGTGCCAGCAGCGCCGACCCTTCAGGGAATGAGCAGTTCTTC	CASSADPSGNEQFF
.	.	TRBV7-2	TRBJ2-1	TGTGCCAGCAGCTTCCGCCCCACACTAAGCTCCTACAATGAGCAGTTCTTC	CASSFRPTLSSYNEQFF
.	.	TRBV7-9	TRBJ2-7	TGTGCCAGCAGCCGTACCCAGGTATTGCAGTACTTC	CASSRTQVLQYF
.	.	TRBV21-1	TRBJ2-7	TGTGCCAGCAGCAACCGCTACATGTATAAAGGGGTAACCTACGAGCAGTACTTC	CASSNRYMYKGVTYEQYF
TRBD1	.	TRBV28	TRBJ2-2	TGTGCCAGCAGTTTGGCCGGACAGGCGAACACCGGGGAGCTGTTTTTT	CASSLAGQANTGELFF
.	once	TRBV7-3	TRBJ2-3	TGTGCCAGCAGCATACGGACCACAGGGCGGAGCACAGATACGCAGTATTTT	CASSIRTTGRSTDTQYF
.	.	TRBV7-8	TRBJ1-1	TGTGCCAGCAGCGGCCCCGGGACTCCGAACACTGAAGCTTTCTTT	CASSGPGTPNTEAFF
TRBD2	.	TRBV7-2	TRBJ2-7	TGTGCCAGCAGCCTTTCTAGCGGGACCCCCTACGAGCAGTACTTC	CASSLSSGTPYEQYF
.	.	TRBV7-9	TRBJ1-4	TGTGCCAGCAGACCTCTACCCGCGGAAGTCATTAATGAAAAACTGTTTTTT	CASRPLPAEVINEKLFF
TRBD1	.	TRBV9	TRBJ2-1	TGTGCCAGCAGCTCGGGACAGGGGTACGGGGAGCAGTTCTTC	CASSSGQGYGEQFF
.	.	TRBV7-9	TRBJ1-1	TGTGCCAGCAGCTTAGGGGACACCTTGAACACTGAAGCTTTCTTT	CASSLGDTLNTEAFF
.	.	TRBV7-9	TRBJ2-2	TGTGCCAGCGAATTCAAACAGGGCGGTGCCGGGGAGCTGTTTTTT	CASEFKQGGAGELFF
.	.	TRBV28	TRBJ1-1	TGTGCCAGCAGTTTCGGAGCTGAAGCTTTCTTT	CASSFGAEAFF
.	.	TRBV2	TRBJ2-3	TGTGCCAGCAGGGGGCGCTACATGGCAGATACGCAGTATTTT	CASRGRYMADTQYF
TRBD1	.	TRBV5-6	TRBJ1-2	TGTGCCAGCAGCTTGGATTTCGGGGACAGGGACCGGTCGGGCTACACCTTC	CASSLDFGDRDRSGYTF
.	.	TRBV30	TRBJ2-2	TGTGCCTGGAGTGTGGGACTGAACACCGGGGAGCTGTTTTTT	CAWSVGLNTGELFF
.	.	TRBV29-1	TRBJ2-2	TGCAGCGTTGATAGGGGGAGGGACACCGGGGAGCTGTTTTTT	CSVDRGRDTGELFF
.	.	TRBV15	TRBJ2-5	TGTGCCACCAGCAGAGTTCCTCTCGAGGCTTATGAAGAGACCCAGTACTTC	CATSRVPLEAYEETQYF
TRBD1	.	TRBV25-1	TRBJ2-5	TGTGCCAGCAGTGAGAACCGGTTGGACAGGGCAGGGGAGACCCAGTACTTC	CASSENRLDRAGETQYF
.	few	TRBV30	TRBJ2-7	TGTGCCTGGAGCCCCGGGACAATAGCCTACGAGCAGTACTTC	CAWSPGTIAYEQYF
TRBD1	.	TRBV4-1	TRBJ2-5	TGCGCCAGCAGCCAAAACGGACAGGGGGTGGGGGAGACCCAGTACTTC	CASSQNGQGVGETQYF
.	.	TRBV28	TRBJ1-6	TGTGCCACGCAGGTCCATCGTAATTCACCCCTCCACTTT	CATQVHRNSPLHF
.	.	TRBV5-1	TRBJ2-2	TGCGCCAGCAGCCCGATACAGGGAATTGGCGGGGAGCTGTTTTTT	CASSPIQGIGGELFF
.	once	TRBV3-1/TRBV3-2	TRBJ1-5	TGTGCCAGCGGATGGAGCAGCAATCAGCCCCAGCATTTT	CASGWSSNQPQHF
.	few	TRBV11-2	TRBJ2-7	TGTGCCAGCAGCCCACCCCTACGAGAGCAGTACTTC	CASSPPLREQYF
.	.	TRBV3-1/TRBV3-2	TRBJ1-1	TGTGCCAGCAGCCAAGAGGGGAGAGTAGCTTTCTTT	CASSQEGRVAFF
.	.	TRBV5-6	TRBJ1-2	TGTGCCAGCAGCTTGGGTGAGACCCCTGGGGCGTCTGGCTACACCTTC	CASSLGETPGASGYTF
TRBD1	.	TRBV27	TRBJ2-5	TGTGCCAGCAGTCAACAGGGGACCTTAGAGACCCAGTACTTC	CASSQQGTLETQYF
TRBD1	few	TRBV11-3	TRBJ2-1	TGTGCCAGCAGCTTTAGGACAGGCTCCTACAATGAGCAGTTCTTC	CASSFRTGSYNEQFF
.	.	TRBV20-1	TRBJ2-7	TGCAGTGCTAGTACTCTTCAAACCTACGAGCAGTACTTC	CSASTLQTYEQYF
.	.	TRBV5-1	TRBJ1-3	TGCGCCAGCAGCTTGGTGTTTGACAGAGGAAACACCATATATTTT	CASSLVFDRGNTIYF
.	.	TRBV27	TRBJ2-4	TGTGCCAGCAGTTTGGCGGTGGGGGTCGGGAGCATTCAGTACTTC	CASSLAVGVGSIQYF
.	.	TRBV13	TRBJ1-5	TGTGCCAGCAGCCTCCGTGGAGGTAATCAGCCCCAGCATTTT	CASSLRGGNQPQHF
.	.	TRBV10-1	TRBJ2-2	TGCGCCAGCAACAGGGGAGGCACCGGGGAGCTGTTTTTT	CASNRGGTGELFF
TRBD1	.	TRBV10-3	TRBJ2-2	TGTGCCATCAGTGATTACAGGGGTACCGGGGAGCTGTTTTTT	CAISDYRGTGELFF
.	.	TRBV11-2	TRBJ2-7	TGTGCCAGCAGCTTCGGCAGGGATACCTACGAGCAGTACTTC	CASSFGRDTYEQYF
.	.	TRBV7-2	TRBJ2-1	TGTGCCAGCAGAGTAGGGGTAGACTCCAATGAGCAGTTCTTC	CASRVGVDSNEQFF
TRBD1	.	TRBV28	TRBJ2-5	TGTGCCAGCAGGAGGGCCCTTCGACAGGGCTTACAGACCCAGTACTTC	CASRRALRQGLQTQYF
TRBD1	once	TRBV29-1	TRBJ1-3	TGCAGCGCAAAACAGGGGGCATCAGGAAACACCATATATTTT	CSAKQGASGNTIYF
.	.	TRBV2	TRBJ1-4	TGTGCCAGCAGTGAAGGTGGACAGCCCAATGAAAAACTGTTTTTT	CASSEGGQPNEKLFF
.	.	TRBV3-1/TRBV3-2	TRBJ1-2	TGTGCCAGCAGCCAAGTACAAACCTATGGCTACACCTTC	CASSQVQTYGYTF
TRBD2	once	TRBV27	TRBJ2-3	TGTGCCAGCAGTTTATGGCTAGCGGGCACAGATACGCAGTATTTT	CASSLWLAGTDTQYF
.	.	TRBV11-1	TRBJ2-7	TGTGCCAGCAGCTTATCGCTGGGACTTCAGTACGAGCAGTACTTC	CASSLSLGLQYEQYF
.	.	TRBV9	TRBJ1-6	TGTGCCAGCGGGCCGGGGGGGGTGGCCTATAATTCACCCCTCCACTTT	CASGPGGVAYNSPLHF
.	.	TRBV5-6	TRBJ1-3	TGTGCCAGCAGCTTTTTGGGCGAGAGGGTGAACTTTGGAAACACCATATATTTT	CASSFLGERVNFGNTIYF
.	once	TRBV20-1	TRBJ1-6	TGCAGTGCTAGTTACTCCTCAAATACCTATAATTCACCCCTCCACTTT	CSASYSSNTYNSPLHF
TRBD1	.	TRBV5-8	TRBJ1-5	TGTGCCAGCAGCTTCTGGACAGGGGGAACTAATCAGCCCCAGCATTTT	CASSFWTGGTNQPQHF
.	.	TRBV9	TRBJ2-7	TGTGCCAGCAGCGCCGGTTACTCCTACGAGCAGTACTTC	CASSAGYSYEQYF
TRBD1	.	TRBV3-1/TRBV3-2	TRBJ1-2	TGTGCCAGCAGTCTCCGGACTTCAGACAGGGGTGGCTACACCTTC	CASSLRTSDRGGYTF
.	.	TRBV5-1	TRBJ1-6	TGCGCCAGCAGACGCCGACAGGATAGCTCCTATAATTCACCCCTCCACTTT	CASRRRQDSSYNSPLHF
TRBD1	.	TRBV2	TRBJ1-5	TGTGCCAGCAGTACCGGGACAGGGGGAGGTCAGCCCCAGCATTTT	CASSTGTGGGQPQHF
TRBD1	.	TRBV3-1/TRBV3-2	TRBJ1-6	TGTGCCAGCAGCCTGACAGGGGGCTCGGGCTCACCCCTCCACTTT	CASSLTGGSGSPLHF
.	.	TRBV29-1	TRBJ2-1	TGCAGCGCCCTGGGGGGTGATCCCTACAATGAGCAGTTCTTC	CSALGGDPYNEQFF
TRBD1	.	TRBV9	TRBJ2-7	TGTGCCAGCAGCGTGACAGGGGTAGAGGAGCAGTACTTC	CASSVTGVEEQYF
.	.	TRBV29-1	TRBJ2-7	TGCAGTGTCCGGGACATCTCGAAGTACGAGCAGTACTTC	CSVRDISKYEQYF
.	.	TRBV27	TRBJ1-6	TGTGCCAGCAGGCCCCGGTCTCCCTATAATTCACCCCTCCACTTT	CASRPRSPYNSPLHF
TRBD2	.	TRBV27	TRBJ2-3	TGTGCCAGCAGTTTAGGACTAGCGGGAGGGCCCGATACGCAGTATTTT	CASSLGLAGGPDTQYF